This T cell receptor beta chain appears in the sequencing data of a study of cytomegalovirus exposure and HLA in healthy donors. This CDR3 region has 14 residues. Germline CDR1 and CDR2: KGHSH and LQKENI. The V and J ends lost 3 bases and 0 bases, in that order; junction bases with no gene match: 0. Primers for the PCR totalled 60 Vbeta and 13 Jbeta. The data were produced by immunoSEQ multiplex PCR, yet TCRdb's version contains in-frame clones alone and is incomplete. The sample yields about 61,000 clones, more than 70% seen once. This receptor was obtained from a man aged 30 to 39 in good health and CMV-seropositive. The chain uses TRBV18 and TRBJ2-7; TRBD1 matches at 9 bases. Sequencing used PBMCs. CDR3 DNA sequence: TGTGCCAGCTCACCGGGACAGGGCTCCTACGAGCAGTACTTC. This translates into CASSPGQGSYEQYF.